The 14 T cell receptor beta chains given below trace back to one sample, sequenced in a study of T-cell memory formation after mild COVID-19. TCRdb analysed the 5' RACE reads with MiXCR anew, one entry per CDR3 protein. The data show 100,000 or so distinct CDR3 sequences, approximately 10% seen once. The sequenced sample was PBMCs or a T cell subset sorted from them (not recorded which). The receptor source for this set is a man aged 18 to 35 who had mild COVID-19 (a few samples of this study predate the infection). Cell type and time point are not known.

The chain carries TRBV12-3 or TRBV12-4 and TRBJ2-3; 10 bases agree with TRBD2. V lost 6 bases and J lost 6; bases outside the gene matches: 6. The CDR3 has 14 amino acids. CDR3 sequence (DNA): TGTGCCAGCAGCCGTAGCGGGGGGTTGGATACGCAGTATTTT. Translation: CASSRSGGLDTQYF.

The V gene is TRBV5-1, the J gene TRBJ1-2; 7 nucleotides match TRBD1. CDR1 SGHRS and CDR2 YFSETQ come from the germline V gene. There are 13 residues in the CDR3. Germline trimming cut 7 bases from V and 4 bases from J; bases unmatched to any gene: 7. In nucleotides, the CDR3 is TGCGCCAGCCGACAGGGATCGGGCTATGGCTACACCTTC. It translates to CASRQGSGYGYTF.

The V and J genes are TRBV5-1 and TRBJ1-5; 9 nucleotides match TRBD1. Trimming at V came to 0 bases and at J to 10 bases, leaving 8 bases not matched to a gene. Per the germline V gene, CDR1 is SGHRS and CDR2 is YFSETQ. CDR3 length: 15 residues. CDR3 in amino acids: CASSLDRGPFYPQHF. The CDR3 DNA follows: TGCGCCAGCAGCTTGGACAGGGGGCCTTTTTACCCCCAGCATTTT.

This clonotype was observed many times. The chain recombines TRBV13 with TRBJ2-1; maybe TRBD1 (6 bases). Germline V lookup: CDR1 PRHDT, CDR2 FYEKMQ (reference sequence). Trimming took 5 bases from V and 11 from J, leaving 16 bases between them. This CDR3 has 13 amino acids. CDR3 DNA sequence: TGTGCCAGCAGCCTCCAAGAAGACAGGAAGCAGTTCTTC. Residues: CASSLQEDRKQFF. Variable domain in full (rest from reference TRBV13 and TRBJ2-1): AAGVIQSPRHLIKEKRETATLKCYPIPRHDTVYWYQQGPGQDPQFLISFYEKMQSDKGSIPDRFSAQQFSDYHSELNMSSLELGDSALYFCASSLQEDRKQFFGPGTRLTVL.

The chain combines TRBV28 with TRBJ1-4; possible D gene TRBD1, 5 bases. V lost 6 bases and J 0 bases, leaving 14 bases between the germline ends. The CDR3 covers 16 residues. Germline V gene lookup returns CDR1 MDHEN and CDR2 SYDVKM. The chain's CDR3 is CASSGRGNPTNEKLFF. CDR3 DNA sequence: TGTGCCAGCAGCGGGCGGGGGAACCCAACTAATGAAAAACTGTTTTTT.

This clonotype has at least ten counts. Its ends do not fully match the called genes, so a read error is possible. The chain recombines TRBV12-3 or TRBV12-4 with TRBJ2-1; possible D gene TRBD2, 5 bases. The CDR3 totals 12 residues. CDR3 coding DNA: TGTGCCAGCAGCTTAGGAGGTAATGAGCAGTTCTTC. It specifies CASSLGGNEQFF.

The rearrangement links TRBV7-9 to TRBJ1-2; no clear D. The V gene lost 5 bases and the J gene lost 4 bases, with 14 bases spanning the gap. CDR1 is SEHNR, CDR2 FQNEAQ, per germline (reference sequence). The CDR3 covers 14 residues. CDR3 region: CASSRTPTVYGYTF. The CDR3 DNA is TGTGCCAGCAGCCGCACCCCGACTGTCTATGGCTACACCTTC.

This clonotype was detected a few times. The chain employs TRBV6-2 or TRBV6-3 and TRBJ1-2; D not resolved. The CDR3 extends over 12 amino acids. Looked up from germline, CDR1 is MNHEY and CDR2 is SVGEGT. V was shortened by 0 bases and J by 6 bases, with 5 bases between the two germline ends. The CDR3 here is CASSYSGDGYTF. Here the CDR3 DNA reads TGTGCCAGCAGTTACTCTGGGGATGGCTACACCTTC.

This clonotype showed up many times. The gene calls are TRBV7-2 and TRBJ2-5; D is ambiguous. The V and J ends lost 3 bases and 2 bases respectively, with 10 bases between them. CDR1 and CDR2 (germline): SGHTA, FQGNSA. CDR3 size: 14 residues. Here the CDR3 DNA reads TGTGCCAGCAGCTTTGGTGGACCACAAGAGACCCAGTACTTC. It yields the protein CASSFGGPQETQYF. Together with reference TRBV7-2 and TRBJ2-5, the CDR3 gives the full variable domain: GAGVSQSPSNKVTEKGKDVELRCDPISGHTALYWYRQSLGQGLEFLIYFQGNSAPDKSGLPSDRFSAERTGGSVSTLTIQRTQQEDSAVYLCASSFGGPQETQYFGPGTRLLVL.

CDR3 in DNA: TGCGCCAGCAGCTTGGAACCAGGAAGGGGCGAGCAGTTCTTC. Translated, it gives CASSLEPGRGEQFF. The chain joins TRBV5-1 to TRBJ2-1; weak D call: TRBD1 (5 bases). The CDR3 extends over 14 amino acids. Trimming removed 0 bases at V and 10 bases at J, with 14 bases between. From germline, CDR1 is SGHRS and CDR2 YFSETQ.

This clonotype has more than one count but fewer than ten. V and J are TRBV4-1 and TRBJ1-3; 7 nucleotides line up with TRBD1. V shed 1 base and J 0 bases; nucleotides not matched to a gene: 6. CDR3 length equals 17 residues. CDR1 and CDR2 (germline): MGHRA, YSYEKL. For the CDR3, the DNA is TGCGCCAGCAGCCAAGGGCAGGGGGTGTACTCTGGAAACACCATATATTTT. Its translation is CASSQGQGVYSGNTIYF.

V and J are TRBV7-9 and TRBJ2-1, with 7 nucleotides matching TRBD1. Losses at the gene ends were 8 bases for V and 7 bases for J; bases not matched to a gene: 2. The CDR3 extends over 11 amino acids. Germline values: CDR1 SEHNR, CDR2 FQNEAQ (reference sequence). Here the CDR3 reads CASGTVNEQFF. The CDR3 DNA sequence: TGTGCCAGCGGGACAGTTAATGAGCAGTTCTTC.

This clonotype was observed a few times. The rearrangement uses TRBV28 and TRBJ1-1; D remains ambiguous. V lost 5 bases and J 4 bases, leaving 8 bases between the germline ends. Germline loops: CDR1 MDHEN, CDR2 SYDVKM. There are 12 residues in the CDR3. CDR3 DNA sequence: TGTGCCAGCAGTCGCGGGAGCACTGAAGCTTTCTTT. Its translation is CASSRGSTEAFF. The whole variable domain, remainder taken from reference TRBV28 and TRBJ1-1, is DVKVTQSSRYLVKRTGEKVFLECVQDMDHENMFWYRQDPGLGLRLIYFSYDVKMKEKGDIPEGYSVSREKKERFSLILESASTNQTSMYLCASSRGSTEAFFGQGTRLTVV.

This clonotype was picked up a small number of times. CDR3 sequence (DNA): TGTGCCAGCAGCCAACAGCCCCGGGTGGGGGAGACCCAGTACTTC. It is translated as CASSQQPRVGETQYF. This chain uses TRBV6-6 with TRBJ2-5; no firm D call. Trimming removed 6 bases from V and 5 bases from J, with 19 bases in between. The CDR3 is 15 amino acids. Germline loops: CDR1 MNHNY, CDR2 SVGAGI (reference sequence).